The rows below give T cell receptor beta chains drawn from one sample of a study of cytomegalovirus exposure and HLA in healthy donors. Clones were read by immunoSEQ multiplex PCR, and TCRdb kept only the in-frame ones, dropping some. The sample consists of about 160,000 clones, roughly 88% of them appearing once. The sequenced material came from PBMCs. The receptor set was obtained from a boy younger than 10 in good health and CMV-seronegative. The CDR3 runs from the conserved cysteine through the conserved F or W. D genes are given only for firm matches. Size tells how often a clone was seen (once, few, many) or the class of an expanded clone, and some rows leave it out.

CDR3 length	J gene	clone size	V gene	D gene	CDR3 DNA	CDR3 protein
14	TRBJ1-1	NA	TRBV14	NA	TGTGCCAGCAGCCAAGGGGCTGGGCGCGGGAGAGCTTTCTTT	CASSQGAGRGRAFF
15	TRBJ2-5	NA	TRBV25-1	TRBD1	TGTGCCAGCAGTGATTCAGACAGGGGGAGGGAGACCCAGTACTTC	CASSDSDRGRETQYF
16	TRBJ1-6	NA	TRBV4-1	TRBD1	TGCGCCAGCAGCCAAGAAGGACAGGGGGCGGGTTCACCCCTCCACTTT	CASSQEGQGAGSPLHF
11	TRBJ2-7	NA	TRBV20-1	TRBD1	TGCAGTGCTATGGGGACAGACGAGCAGTACTTC	CSAMGTDEQYF
13	TRBJ1-1	NA	TRBV30	TRBD1	TGTGCCTGGAGTGTACAGGGGGCGGGTGATGCTTTCTTT	CAWSVQGAGDAFF
15	TRBJ1-2	NA	TRBV2	NA	TGTGCCAGCAGTGAAGCGGGTCTGGAGCGCTATGGCTACACCTTC	CASSEAGLERYGYTF
13	TRBJ1-5	NA	TRBV6-6	NA	TGTGCCACCTTGGACGGACTTCCCGGGCCCCAGCATTTT	CATLDGLPGPQHF
13	TRBJ2-5	NA	TRBV5-6	NA	TGTGCCAGCAGCTTCCTAGATCAAGAGACCCAGTACTTC	CASSFLDQETQYF
18	TRBJ2-3	few	TRBV9	TRBD2	TGTGCCAGCAGCGTATTGTATGGTAGCGGGAGGGCCGAAGATACGCAGTATTTT	CASSVLYGSGRAEDTQYF
14	TRBJ2-3	NA	TRBV10-2	TRBD1	TGCGCCAGCAATGAAGGGACAGGGGCAGATACGCAGTATTTT	CASNEGTGADTQYF
11	TRBJ2-3	few	TRBV7-9	NA	TGTGCCAGCAGCACGGAGCAGACGCAGTATTTT	CASSTEQTQYF
16	TRBJ1-4	few	TRBV5-1	TRBD1	TGCGCCAGCAGCTTGGCCAGGGACAGGGGCCATGAAAAACTGTTTTTT	CASSLARDRGHEKLFF
14	TRBJ2-3	NA	TRBV12-5	NA	TGTGCTAGTGGTTCTAGTCCGAACACAGATACGCAGTATTTT	CASGSSPNTDTQYF
12	TRBJ2-1	NA	TRBV28	NA	TGTGCCAGCAGTTCCGCGAGCTCTGAGCAGTTCTTC	CASSSASSEQFF
13	TRBJ2-1	NA	TRBV7-6	NA	TGTGCCAGCAGCTTAGCCGGACAGAAGGAGCAGTTCTTC	CASSLAGQKEQFF
16	TRBJ2-1	NA	TRBV19	TRBD2	TGTGCCAGTAGTCCGGAAAGAGCGGGGGGGCCGGGTGAGCAGTTCTTC	CASSPERAGGPGEQFF
12	TRBJ1-2	NA	TRBV6-1	NA	TGTGCCAGCAGGGGGCGCGACTATGGCTACACCTTC	CASRGRDYGYTF
14	TRBJ1-4	NA	TRBV11-2	NA	TGTGCCAGCAGCGGGGGGAGAGTTAATGAAAAACTGTTTTTT	CASSGGRVNEKLFF
15	TRBJ2-3	NA	TRBV25-1	TRBD1	TGTGCCAGCAGTGTAGCGGACAGGGAGGTAGATACGCAGTATTTT	CASSVADREVDTQYF
14	TRBJ1-1	NA	TRBV29-1	NA	TGCAGCGTCGCGGGGGGCCCTTCGGGCACTGAAGCTTTCTTT	CSVAGGPSGTEAFF
15	TRBJ1-1	NA	TRBV5-1	NA	TGCGCCAGCAGCTTGGGGGCAGGCTCTTACACTGAAGCTTTCTTT	CASSLGAGSYTEAFF
16	TRBJ1-1	NA	TRBV9	NA	TGTGCCAGCAGCGTACATACAGGCCACATGAACACTGAAGCTTTCTTT	CASSVHTGHMNTEAFF
13	TRBJ2-5	NA	TRBV7-9	TRBD2	TGTGCCAGCAGCACGGGGGGCCAAGAGACCCAGTACTTC	CASSTGGQETQYF
12	TRBJ1-2	NA	TRBV30	NA	TGTGCCTGGAGCCCGGGGGTGAGTGGCTACACCTTC	CAWSPGVSGYTF
16	TRBJ2-3	NA	TRBV4-3	TRBD2	TGCGCCAGCAGCCAATCTGCGGGGGTTTATACAGATACGCAGTATTTT	CASSQSAGVYTDTQYF
14	TRBJ2-2	few	TRBV7-2	NA	TGTGCCAGCAGCCTCAAGGGGCCCACCGGGGAGCTGTTTTTT	CASSLKGPTGELFF
16	TRBJ2-7	NA	TRBV12-5	TRBD2	TGTGCTAGTGGTTTCGAGACTAGCGGGAGGGCGTACGAGCAGTACTTC	CASGFETSGRAYEQYF
16	TRBJ2-3	NA	TRBV7-6	NA	TGTGCCAGCAGCTTAGACGTCGGGGGGCTTCGGGATACGCAGTATTTT	CASSLDVGGLRDTQYF
15	TRBJ2-7	NA	TRBV13	NA	TGTGCCAGCAGCTCCAGTGGGGCAGCGTCCTACGAGCAGTACTTC	CASSSSGAASYEQYF
17	TRBJ1-3	NA	TRBV7-2	TRBD1	TGTGCCAGCAGCTTAGGCGGACAGGGAGCCTCTGGAAACACCATATATTTT	CASSLGGQGASGNTIYF
16	TRBJ2-1	NA	TRBV10-3	TRBD1	TGTGCCATCACTCGGGCTGGACAGGGGGCTTCCAATGAGCAGTTCTTC	CAITRAGQGASNEQFF
16	TRBJ1-5	once	TRBV10-3	NA	TGTGCCATCAGTGAGTCAGTTGGGGCAGGGGACCAGCCCCAGCATTTT	CAISESVGAGDQPQHF
17	TRBJ2-3	NA	TRBV5-1	TRBD2	TGCGCCAGCAGCATAGGGACTAGCGGGGGGGGCACAGATACGCAGTATTTT	CASSIGTSGGGTDTQYF
15	TRBJ2-1	NA	TRBV11-2	NA	TGTGCCAGCAGCTTAGCGGGGAAGGGAGACAATGAGCAGTTCTTC	CASSLAGKGDNEQFF
17	TRBJ2-1	NA	TRBV4-1	TRBD2	TGCGCCAGCAGAGATCCGGGACTAGCGGGAGGGCCGAGTGAGCAGTTCTTC	CASRDPGLAGGPSEQFF
15	TRBJ1-4	NA	TRBV28	NA	TGTGCCAGCAGTTTATCCGGCTTGGAGGGGGAAAAACTGTTTTTT	CASSLSGLEGEKLFF
15	TRBJ1-5	NA	TRBV30	TRBD1	TGTGCCTGGAGCTCACAGGGGCTTAGCAATCAGCCCCAGCATTTT	CAWSSQGLSNQPQHF
15	TRBJ2-7	few	TRBV5-6	TRBD1	TGTGCCAGCAGCTGGACAGGGCGTGATTCCTACGAGCAGTACTTC	CASSWTGRDSYEQYF
13	TRBJ1-5	NA	TRBV6-5	NA	TGTGCCAGCAGTCAGGGAAGCAATCAGCCCCAGCATTTT	CASSQGSNQPQHF
14	TRBJ2-7	NA	TRBV2	NA	TGTGCCAGCAGTGAAACGGTCATCTCCTACGAGCAGTACTTC	CASSETVISYEQYF
15	TRBJ2-7	NA	TRBV7-9	TRBD2	TGTGCCAGCAGCTCACCACCGGGACTAGGGCACGAGCAGTACTTC	CASSSPPGLGHEQYF
15	TRBJ2-1	NA	TRBV19	TRBD2	TGTGCCAGTAAACCCCAGAGCGGGAGGGTAAATGAGCAGTTCTTC	CASKPQSGRVNEQFF
14	TRBJ2-1	NA	TRBV27	TRBD2	TGTGCCAGCACTCGGAGCGGGGGGCTTAATGAGCAGTTCTTC	CASTRSGGLNEQFF
14	TRBJ2-5	NA	TRBV28	TRBD2	TGTGCCAGCAGTTACTACGGGACTAGCACTTCTAGGGACTTC	CASSYYGTSTSRDF
15	TRBJ2-1	few	TRBV4-3	TRBD2	TGCGCCAGCAGCCCGGGACTAGCGGAATACAATGAGCAGTTCTTC	CASSPGLAEYNEQFF